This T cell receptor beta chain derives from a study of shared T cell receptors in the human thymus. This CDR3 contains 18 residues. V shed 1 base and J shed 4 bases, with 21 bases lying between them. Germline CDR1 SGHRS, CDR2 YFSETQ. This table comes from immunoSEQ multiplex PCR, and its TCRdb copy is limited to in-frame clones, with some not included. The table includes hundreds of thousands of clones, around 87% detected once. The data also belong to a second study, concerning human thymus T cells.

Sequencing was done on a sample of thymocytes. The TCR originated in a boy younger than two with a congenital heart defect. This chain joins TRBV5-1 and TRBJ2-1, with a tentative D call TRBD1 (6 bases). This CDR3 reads CASSLRISRGISYNEQFF. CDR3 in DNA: TGCGCCAGCAGCTTGAGAATCTCTAGGGGGATTTCGTACAATGAGCAGTTCTTC.